A single T cell receptor beta chain is shown here with its context. Its antigen remains unknown. One end of the junction is discordant with germline, which a read error may explain. Included in the TCR beta cDNA libraries were unique molecular identifiers. Input amounts of about 0.95 to 11 million T cells were used. These gave roughly 0.5 million cDNA molecules, so each molecule approximated one T cell. From the PCR reads, TCRdb called clonotypes with MiXCR, one entry per CDR3 protein. Of approximately 630,000 distinct CDR3 sequences in the sample, roughly three fifths were seen once. This entry is derived from a study of post-analysis software for immune sequencing data. Study-wide background: Courses of disease covered relapsing-remitting, secondary progressive and progressive-relapsing multiple sclerosis. Study conclusions and caveats: Same-batch samples co-clustered strongly by F measure. Patients with multiple sclerosis recorded significantly lower normalized Chao1 diversity than controls, the study found. Patients had higher frequencies than controls of roughly 5 TRBV segments, including TRBV5-6, TRBV5-1 and TRBV20-1.

This CDR3 region has 13 residues. From germline, CDR1 is KGHSH and CDR2 LQKENI. This TCR was sampled from a girl aged 2-10 years with multiple sclerosis. The sequenced sample consisted of blood. The J gene is TRBJ2-5, the V gene TRBV18, with D possibly TRBD1 on 5 matching bases. The CDR3 nucleotides are TGTGCCAGCTCAGGGGCCAGTTCAGAGACCCGGTACTTC. Its protein is CASSGASSETRYF.